This TCR beta chain was sequenced in a study of cytomegalovirus exposure and HLA in healthy donors. Primers for the PCR totalled 60 Vbeta and 13 Jbeta. Profiled with immunoSEQ multiplex PCR; TCRdb holds only in-frame clones, not every one. The table lists 200,000 to 250,000 clones, approximately 90% of them singletons. V lost 3 bases and J 1 base, leaving 10 bases between the germline ends. Per the germline V gene, CDR1 is LNHDA and CDR2 is SQIVND (reference sequence). This CDR3 comprises 15 residues. The TCR was taken from a woman aged 18 to 35 in good health and CMV-seronegative. Sequencing was carried out using PBMCs. The V call is TRBV19, the J call TRBJ1-5, with D hard to call. In DNA, the CDR3 is TGTGCCAGTAGTATTTCCCCCGGGAGCAATCAGCCCCAGCATTTT. This translates into CASSISPGSNQPQHF.